Below are 10 T cell receptor beta chains sequenced from a single sample in a study of cytomegalovirus exposure and HLA in healthy donors. Primers included in the PCR were 60 Vbeta and 13 Jbeta primers. Using immunoSEQ multiplex PCR, the repertoire was profiled, and TCRdb retains in-frame clones only, with some absent. Of about 140,000 clones listed, about four fifths are singletons. Sample: PBMCs. The receptors were gathered from a man aged 25-40 years in good health and CMV-seronegative.

The rearrangement links TRBV10-3 to TRBJ1-2, with 8 bases matching TRBD1. Trimming cost V 0 bases and J 8 bases; bases outside gene matches: 8. This CDR3 region has 15 residues. Per germline, CDR1 ENHRY and CDR2 SYGVKD. CDR3 nucleotide sequence: TGTGCCATCAGTGAGTCGGGACAGGCCTGGGACGGCTACACCTTC. Its translation is CAISESGQAWDGYTF.

The rearrangement links TRBV7-9 to TRBJ2-1, with D unclear. The CDR3 runs 13 residues. Trimming stripped 1 base from V and 5 bases from J, with 6 bases between. Germline V gene lookup returns CDR1 SEHNR and CDR2 FQNEAQ (reference sequence). In nucleotides, the CDR3 is TGTGCCAGCAGCTTAGGAGCCCACAATGAGCAGTTCTTC. Amino acids: CASSLGAHNEQFF.

The genes are TRBV19 and TRBJ2-7, with D tentatively TRBD1 (6 bases). Germline CDR1 LNHDA, CDR2 SQIVND (reference sequence). V lost 5 bases to trimming and J lost 3 bases, with 14 bases between them. The CDR3 length is 14 residues. The CDR3 sequence is CASSPSAGDYEQYF. The CDR3, as DNA: TGTGCCAGTAGTCCCTCCGCAGGGGACTACGAGCAGTACTTC.

V gene TRBV6-4 combines with J gene TRBJ1-1, with D maybe TRBD1 (5 bases). Per germline, CDR1 MRHNA and CDR2 SNTAGT. The CDR3 has 13 amino acids. The V end was cut by 2 bases, the J end by 3 bases, with 7 bases between. In DNA form, the CDR3 reads TGTGCCAGCAGTGACCGGGGGTACACTGAAGCTTTCTTT. It is translated as CASSDRGYTEAFF.

The V call is TRBV28, the J call TRBJ1-2; D remains unclear. Germline V gene sequence: CDR1 MDHEN, CDR2 SYDVKM. Trimming removed 3 bases from V and 0 bases from J, with 26 bases in between. The CDR3 is 20 amino acids. This chain's CDR3 is CASSFAAAGPPQKSNYGYTF. CDR3 DNA: TGTGCCAGCAGTTTCGCTGCGGCGGGCCCCCCTCAAAAATCTAACTATGGCTACACCTTC.

The chain carries TRBV11-2 and TRBJ1-1, with D possibly being TRBD1 (6 bases). This CDR3 has 14 amino acids. Deletions cut 3 bases from V and 4 bases from J, with 12 bases between. CDR1 SGHAT and CDR2 FQNNGV come from the germline V gene. The CDR3 region has the DNA TGTGCCAGCAGCTTCATAGGGGGTGGCACTGAAGCTTTCTTT. This sequence encodes CASSFIGGGTEAFF.

This chain links TRBV19 with TRBJ1-5, with 9 bases matching TRBD1. The length of the CDR3 is 15 residues. Germline CDR1 is LNHDA and CDR2 is SQIVND (reference sequence). Trimming removed 6 bases from V and 4 bases from J; junction bases left unmatched: 7. The CDR3 DNA reads TGTGCCAGTAGCCAGGGTGGACAGGGGAATCAGCCCCAGCATTTT. This gives the protein CASSQGGQGNQPQHF.

This chain connects TRBV30 to TRBJ2-3; 9 bases map to TRBD1. The CDR3 length is 15 residues. V was pared by 1 base and J by 4 bases, with 6 bases of the junction left unmatched. Germline values: CDR1 GTSNPN, CDR2 SVGIG (reference sequence). The CDR3 is CAWSEGQGLADTQYF. The CDR3 DNA is TGTGCCTGGAGTGAGGGACAGGGACTCGCAGATACGCAGTATTTT. The complete variable domain, with remaining parts taken from reference TRBV30 and TRBJ2-3, reads SQTIHQWPATLVQPVGSPLSLECTVEGTSNPNLYWYRQAAGRGLQLLFYSVGIGQISSEVPQNLSASRPQDRQFILSSKKLLLSDSGFYLCAWSEGQGLADTQYFGPGTRLTVL.

This clone came up many times. The gene calls are TRBV19 and TRBJ1-4; a weak D match, TRBD1 (6 bases). Germline V gene sequence: CDR1 LNHDA, CDR2 SQIVND (reference sequence). The CDR3 loop spans 14 amino acids. V lost 9 bases and J lost 5, with 16 bases in between. In DNA, the CDR3 is TGTGCCAGCTTGGGGGCGGCCCCCAATGAAAAACTGTTTTTT. As protein: CASLGAAPNEKLFF.

In regard to this clone: The sample has other DNA sequences that encode this CDR3 too. The chain has TRBV19 and TRBJ1-2, with D unresolved. Looked up from germline, CDR1 is LNHDA and CDR2 is SQIVND (reference sequence). The V gene lost 3 bases and the J gene lost 2 bases, with 7 bases spanning the gap. The CDR3 sequence is 13 residues long. The CDR3: CASSIPGNYGYTF. Written as DNA, the CDR3 is TGTGCCAGTAGTATTCCGGGAAACTATGGCTACACCTTC.